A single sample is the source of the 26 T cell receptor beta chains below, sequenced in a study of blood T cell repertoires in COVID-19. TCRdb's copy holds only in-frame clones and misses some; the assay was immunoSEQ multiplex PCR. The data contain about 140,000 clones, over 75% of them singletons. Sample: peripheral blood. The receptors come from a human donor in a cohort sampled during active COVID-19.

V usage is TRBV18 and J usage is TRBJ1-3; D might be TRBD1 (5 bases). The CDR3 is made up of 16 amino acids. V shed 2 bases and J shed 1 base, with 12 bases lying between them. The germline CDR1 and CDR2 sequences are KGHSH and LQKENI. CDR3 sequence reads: CASSPTQGSSGNTIYF. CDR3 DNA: TGTGCCAGCTCACCAACCCAGGGTTCATCTGGAAACACCATATATTTT.

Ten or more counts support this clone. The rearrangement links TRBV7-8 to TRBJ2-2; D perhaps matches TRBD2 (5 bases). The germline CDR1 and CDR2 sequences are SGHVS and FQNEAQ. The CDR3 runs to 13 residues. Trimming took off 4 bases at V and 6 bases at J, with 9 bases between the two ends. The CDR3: CASSSLASGELFF. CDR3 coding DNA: TGTGCCAGCAGCTCCCTAGCATCCGGGGAGCTGTTTTTT.

The CDR3, as DNA: TGTGCCAGCAACCCCGGAGGGTACGGGGCCAACGTCCTGACTTTC. Translating gives CASNPGGYGANVLTF. The rearrangement links TRBV5-5 to TRBJ2-6; a weak D match, TRBD2 (6 bases). V lost 6 bases to trimming and J lost 4 bases, with 14 bases between them. This CDR3 has 15 residues. Germline CDR1 reads SGHKS; CDR2 reads YYEKEE (reference sequence).

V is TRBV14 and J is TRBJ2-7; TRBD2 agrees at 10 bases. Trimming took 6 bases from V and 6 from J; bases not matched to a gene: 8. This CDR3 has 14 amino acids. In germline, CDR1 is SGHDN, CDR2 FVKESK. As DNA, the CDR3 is TGTGCCAGCAGGCCTGGACTAGCGGTCGGCGAGCAGTACTTC. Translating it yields CASRPGLAVGEQYF.

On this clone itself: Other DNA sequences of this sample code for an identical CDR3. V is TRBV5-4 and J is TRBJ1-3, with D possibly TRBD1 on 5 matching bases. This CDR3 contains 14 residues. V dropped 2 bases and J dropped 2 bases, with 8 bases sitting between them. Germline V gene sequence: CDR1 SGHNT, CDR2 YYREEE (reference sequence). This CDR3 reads CASSFQGAGNTIYF. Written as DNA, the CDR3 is TGTGCCAGCAGCTTTCAAGGGGCTGGAAACACCATATATTTT.

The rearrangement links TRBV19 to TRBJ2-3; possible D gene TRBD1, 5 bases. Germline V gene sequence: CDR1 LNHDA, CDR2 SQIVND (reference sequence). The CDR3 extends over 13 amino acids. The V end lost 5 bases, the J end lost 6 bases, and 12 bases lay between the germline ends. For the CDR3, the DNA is TGTGCCAGTAGTCCTCCGCAGGGTGATACGCAGTATTTT. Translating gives CASSPPQGDTQYF.

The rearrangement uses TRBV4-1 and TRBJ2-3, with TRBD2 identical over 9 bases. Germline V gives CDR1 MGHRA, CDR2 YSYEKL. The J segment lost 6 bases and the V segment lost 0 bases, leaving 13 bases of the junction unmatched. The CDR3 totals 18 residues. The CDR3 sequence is CASSQDPNGLAFVDTQYF. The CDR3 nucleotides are TGCGCCAGCAGCCAAGATCCAAACGGACTAGCGTTTGTGGATACGCAGTATTTT.

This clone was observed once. The CDR3 region has the DNA TGTGCCAGCCTCGCGGGGGCGTGGGAAGGCTACACCTTC. Amino acids: CASLAGAWEGYTF. The chain has TRBV28 and TRBJ1-2; D is perhaps TRBD1 (6 bases). Per germline, CDR1 MDHEN and CDR2 SYDVKM. With 8 bases removed from V and 8 bases from J, the gap between germline ends came to 18 bases. The CDR3 consists of 13 residues.

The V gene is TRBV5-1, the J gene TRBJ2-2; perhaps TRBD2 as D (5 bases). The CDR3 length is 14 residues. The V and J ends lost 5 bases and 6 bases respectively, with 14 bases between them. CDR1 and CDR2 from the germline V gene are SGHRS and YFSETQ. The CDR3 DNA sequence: TGCGCCAGCAGTGTTCCGGGGTGGTCCGGGGAGCTGTTTTTT. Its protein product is CASSVPGWSGELFF.

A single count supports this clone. CDR3 DNA sequence: TGTGCCAGCAGTGAAAGGGGACACGGATATGGCTACACCTTC. Its protein is CASSERGHGYGYTF. This chain links TRBV2 with TRBJ1-2; the D gene is possibly TRBD1 (6 bases). V was clipped by 2 bases and J by 5 bases, with 12 bases between them. The CDR3 spans 14 residues. CDR1 and CDR2 (germline): SNHLY, FYNNEI.

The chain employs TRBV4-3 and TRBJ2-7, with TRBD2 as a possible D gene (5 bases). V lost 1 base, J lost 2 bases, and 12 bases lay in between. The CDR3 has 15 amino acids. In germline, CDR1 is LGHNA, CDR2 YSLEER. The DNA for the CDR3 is TGCGCCAGCAGCCAAGTTATTGGAGCGGCCTACGAGCAGTACTTC. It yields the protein CASSQVIGAAYEQYF.

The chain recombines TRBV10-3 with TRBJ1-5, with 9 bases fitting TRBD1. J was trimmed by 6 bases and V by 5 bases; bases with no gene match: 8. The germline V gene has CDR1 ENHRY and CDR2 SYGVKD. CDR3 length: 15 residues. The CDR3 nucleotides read TGTGCCATCAGTCCCGGGACAGGGTTAACTCAGCCCCAGCATTTT. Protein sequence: CAISPGTGLTQPQHF.

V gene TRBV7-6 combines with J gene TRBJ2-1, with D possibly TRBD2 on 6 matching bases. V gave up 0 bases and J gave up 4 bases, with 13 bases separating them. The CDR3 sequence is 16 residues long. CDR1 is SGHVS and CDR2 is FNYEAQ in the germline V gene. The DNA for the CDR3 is TGTGCCAGCAGCTTAGCTAGCCTAGCGCCGTACAATGAGCAGTTCTTC. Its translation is CASSLASLAPYNEQFF.

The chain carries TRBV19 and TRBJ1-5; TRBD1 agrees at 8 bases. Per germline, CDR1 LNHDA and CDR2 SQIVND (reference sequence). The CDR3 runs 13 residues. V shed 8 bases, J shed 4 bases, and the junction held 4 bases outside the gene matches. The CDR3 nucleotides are TGTGCCAGTGCCGGGACAGGTAATCAGCCCCAGCATTTT. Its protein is CASAGTGNQPQHF.

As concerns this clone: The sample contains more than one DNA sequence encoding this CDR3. The CDR3 is CASSLDSGRDEQFF. The DNA of the CDR3 is TGCGCCAGCAGCTTGGATAGCGGGAGGGATGAGCAGTTCTTC. The genes are TRBV5-1 and TRBJ2-1, with 11 nucleotides matching TRBD2. V shed 0 bases and J 8 bases; nucleotides not matched to a gene: 1. Germline CDR1 SGHRS, CDR2 YFSETQ. The CDR3 extends over 14 amino acids.

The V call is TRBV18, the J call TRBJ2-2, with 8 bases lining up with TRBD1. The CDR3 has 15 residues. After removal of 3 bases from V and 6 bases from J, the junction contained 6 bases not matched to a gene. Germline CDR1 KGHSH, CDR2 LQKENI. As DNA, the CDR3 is TGTGCCAGCTCACCGGCGACAGGGGTCGCCGGGGAGCTGTTTTTT. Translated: CASSPATGVAGELFF.

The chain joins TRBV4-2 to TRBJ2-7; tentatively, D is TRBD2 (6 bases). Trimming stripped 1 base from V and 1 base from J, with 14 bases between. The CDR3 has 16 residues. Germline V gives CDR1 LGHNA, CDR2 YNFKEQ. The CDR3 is CASSQAWRAGSYEQYF. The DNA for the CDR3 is TGTGCCAGCAGCCAAGCATGGAGGGCAGGTTCCTACGAGCAGTACTTC.

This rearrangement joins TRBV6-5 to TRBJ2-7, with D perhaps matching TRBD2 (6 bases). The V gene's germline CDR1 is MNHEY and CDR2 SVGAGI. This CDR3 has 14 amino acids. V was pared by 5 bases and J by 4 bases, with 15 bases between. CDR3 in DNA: TGTGCCAGCAGTCGACTAGACCCGGGGTACGAGCAGTACTTC. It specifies CASSRLDPGYEQYF.

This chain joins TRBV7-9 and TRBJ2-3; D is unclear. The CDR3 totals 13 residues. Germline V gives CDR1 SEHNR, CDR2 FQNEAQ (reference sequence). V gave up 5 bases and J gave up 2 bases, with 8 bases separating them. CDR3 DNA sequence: TGTGCCAGCAGCCCACCTATCACAGATACGCAGTATTTT. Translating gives CASSPPITDTQYF.

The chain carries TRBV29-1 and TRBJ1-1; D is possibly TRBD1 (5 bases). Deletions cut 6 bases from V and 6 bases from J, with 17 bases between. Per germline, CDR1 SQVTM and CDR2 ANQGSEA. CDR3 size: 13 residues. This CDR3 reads CSVQETAYAEAFF. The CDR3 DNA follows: TGCAGCGTCCAAGAGACAGCTTACGCTGAAGCTTTCTTT.

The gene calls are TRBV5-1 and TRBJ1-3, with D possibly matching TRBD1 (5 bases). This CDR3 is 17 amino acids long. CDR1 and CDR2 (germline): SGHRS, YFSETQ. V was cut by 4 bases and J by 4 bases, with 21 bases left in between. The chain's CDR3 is CASSPSTEIGVGNTIYF. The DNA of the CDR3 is TGCGCCAGCAGCCCGTCGACAGAAATTGGGGTAGGAAACACCATATATTTT. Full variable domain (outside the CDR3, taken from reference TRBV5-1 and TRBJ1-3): KAGVTQTPRYLIKTRGQQVTLSCSPISGHRSVSWYQQTPGQGLQFLFEYFSETQRNKGNFPGRFSGRQFSNSRSEMNVSTLELGDSALYLCASSPSTEIGVGNTIYFGEGSWLTVV.

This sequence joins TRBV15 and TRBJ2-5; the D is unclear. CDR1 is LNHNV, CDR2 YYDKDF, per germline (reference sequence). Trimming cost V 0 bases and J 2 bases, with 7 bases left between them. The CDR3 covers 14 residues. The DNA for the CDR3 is TGTGCCACCAGCAGAGATAGATCTCAAGAGACCCAGTACTTC. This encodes CATSRDRSQETQYF.

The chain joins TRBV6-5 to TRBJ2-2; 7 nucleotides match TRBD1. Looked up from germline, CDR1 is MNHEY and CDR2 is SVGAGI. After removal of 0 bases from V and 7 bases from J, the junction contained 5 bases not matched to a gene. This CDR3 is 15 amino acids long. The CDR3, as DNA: TGTGCCAGCAGTTACTCGACAGGGTTTGACGGGGAGCTGTTTTTT. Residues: CASSYSTGFDGELFF.

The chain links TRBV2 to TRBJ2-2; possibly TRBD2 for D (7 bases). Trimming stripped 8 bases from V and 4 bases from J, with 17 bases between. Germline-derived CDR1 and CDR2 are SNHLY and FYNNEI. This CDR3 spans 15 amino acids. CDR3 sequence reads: CASGGGFPGTGELFF. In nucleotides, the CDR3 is TGTGCCAGCGGCGGGGGCTTCCCAGGCACCGGGGAGCTGTTTTTT.

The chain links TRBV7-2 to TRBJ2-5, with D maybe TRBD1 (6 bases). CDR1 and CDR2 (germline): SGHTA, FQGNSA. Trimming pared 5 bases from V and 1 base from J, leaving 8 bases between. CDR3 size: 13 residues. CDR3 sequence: CASSDRSQETQYF. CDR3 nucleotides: TGTGCCAGCAGCGACAGGTCCCAAGAGACCCAGTACTTC.

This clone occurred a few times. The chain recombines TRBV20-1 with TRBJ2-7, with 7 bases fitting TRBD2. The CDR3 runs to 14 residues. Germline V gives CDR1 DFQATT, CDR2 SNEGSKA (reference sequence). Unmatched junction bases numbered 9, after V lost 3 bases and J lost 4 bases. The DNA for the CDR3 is TGCAGTGCTAGTGCTAGCGGAGGGAATTACGAGCAGTACTTC. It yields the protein CSASASGGNYEQYF.